Included here is one TCR beta chain sequence, with context. Its specificity is not known. The data were produced by immunoSEQ multiplex PCR, yet TCRdb's version contains in-frame clones alone and is incomplete. Of approximately 110,000 clones listed, approximately 90% are singletons. The source of the sample is a study of graft-versus-host responses after intestinal transplantation. Whole-study context: Recipients were given multivisceral, liver-intestinal, or isolated intestinal transplants. Recipients uniformly received anti-thymocyte globulin induction, followed by tacrolimus and steroids for three to four years. Findings of the study overall: Graft-versus-host to host-versus-graft clonal ratios in allografts were high in patients with graft-donor T cell macrochimerism. Researchers found peak circulating GvH clone levels linked to early post-transplant HvG declines.

The CDR3 length is 16 residues. V trimming: 2 bases; J trimming: 4 bases; junction bases outside the gene matches: 6. Germline CDR1 SEHNR, CDR2 FQNEAQ (reference sequence). Sequencing was performed on unstimulated CD4+ T cells sorted from spleen or lymph node cells, taken before transplant. This clonotype was obtained from a human donor who was the organ donor for an intestinal transplant. The chain recombines TRBV7-9 with TRBJ1-4; 8 positions match TRBD1. CDR3 nucleotides: TGTGCCAGCAGCTTATCCCCGGACAGGGATAATGAAAAACTGTTTTTT. Translating gives CASSLSPDRDNEKLFF.